This TCR beta chain was captured in a study of early T cells in non-severe SARS-CoV-2 infection. Ten or more counts support this clonotype. Its antigen is not known. MiXCR was run by TCRdb on the 5' RACE reads, yielding one entry per CDR3 protein. This table holds about 40,000 distinct CDR3 sequences, 5% to 6.5% found once. Study-wide points: Anti-spike CD8 specificities were favored by VDJdb matching, whose results missed private and CD4 specificities.

V lost 6 bases to trimming and J lost 3 bases; unmatched junction nucleotides: 9. There are 16 residues in the CDR3. This TCR came from an adult who was a healthcare worker with PCR-confirmed SARS-CoV-2 infection or an uninfected control (not recorded which). This rearrangement joins TRBV12-3 or TRBV12-4 to TRBJ1-5, with 9 bases matching TRBD1. The material was whole blood, obtained at baseline. CDR3 nucleotide sequence: TGTGCCAGCAGCGGTGGGGGACAGGGCCTCAATCAGCCCCAGCATTTT. It is translated as CASSGGGQGLNQPQHF.